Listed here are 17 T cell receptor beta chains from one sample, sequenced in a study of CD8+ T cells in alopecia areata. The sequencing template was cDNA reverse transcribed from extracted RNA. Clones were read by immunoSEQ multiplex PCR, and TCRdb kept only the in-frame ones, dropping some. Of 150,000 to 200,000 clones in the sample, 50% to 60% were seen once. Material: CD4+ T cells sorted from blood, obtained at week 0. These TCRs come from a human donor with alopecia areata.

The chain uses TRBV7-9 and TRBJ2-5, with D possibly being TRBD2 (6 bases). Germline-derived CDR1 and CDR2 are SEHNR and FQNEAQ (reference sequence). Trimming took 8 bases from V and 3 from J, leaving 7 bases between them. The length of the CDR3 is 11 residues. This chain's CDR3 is CASGLKETQYF. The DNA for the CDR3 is TGTGCCAGCGGACTAAAAGAGACCCAGTACTTC.

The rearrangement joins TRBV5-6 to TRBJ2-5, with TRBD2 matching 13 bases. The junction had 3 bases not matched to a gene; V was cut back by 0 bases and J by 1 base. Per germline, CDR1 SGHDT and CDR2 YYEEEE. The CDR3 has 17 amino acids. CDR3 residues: CASSLGGLAGTQETQYF. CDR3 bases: TGTGCCAGCAGCTTGGGGGGACTAGCGGGAACCCAAGAGACCCAGTACTTC.

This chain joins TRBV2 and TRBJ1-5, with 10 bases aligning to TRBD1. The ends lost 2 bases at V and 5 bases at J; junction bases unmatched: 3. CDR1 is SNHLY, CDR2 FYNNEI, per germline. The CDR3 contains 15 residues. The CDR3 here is CASSEQGQGYQPQHF. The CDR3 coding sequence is TGTGCCAGCAGTGAACAGGGACAGGGGTATCAGCCCCAGCATTTT.

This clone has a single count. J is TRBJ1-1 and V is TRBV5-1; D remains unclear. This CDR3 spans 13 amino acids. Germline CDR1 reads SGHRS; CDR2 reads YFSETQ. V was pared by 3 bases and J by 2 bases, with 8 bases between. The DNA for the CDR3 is TGCGCCAGCAGCTCAGACATAAACACTGAAGCTTTCTTT. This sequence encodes CASSSDINTEAFF. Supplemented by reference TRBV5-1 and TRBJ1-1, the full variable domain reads KAGVTQTPRYLIKTRGQQVTLSCSPISGHRSVSWYQQTPGQGLQFLFEYFSETQRNKGNFPGRFSGRQFSNSRSEMNVSTLELGDSALYLCASSSDINTEAFFGQGTRLTVV.

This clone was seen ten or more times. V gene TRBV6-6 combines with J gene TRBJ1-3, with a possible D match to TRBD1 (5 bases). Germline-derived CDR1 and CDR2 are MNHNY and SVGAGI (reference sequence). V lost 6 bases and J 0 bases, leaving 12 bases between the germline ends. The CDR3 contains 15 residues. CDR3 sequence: CASSPDRRSGNTIYF. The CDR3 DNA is TGTGCCAGCAGCCCAGACAGACGCTCTGGAAACACCATATATTTT.

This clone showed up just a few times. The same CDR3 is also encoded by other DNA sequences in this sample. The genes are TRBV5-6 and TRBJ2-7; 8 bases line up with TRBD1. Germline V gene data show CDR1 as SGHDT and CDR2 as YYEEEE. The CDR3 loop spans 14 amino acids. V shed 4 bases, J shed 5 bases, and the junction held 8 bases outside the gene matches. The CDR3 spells CASSLTGQGNEQYF. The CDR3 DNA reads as TGTGCCAGCAGCCTCACTGGACAGGGCAACGAGCAGTACTTC.

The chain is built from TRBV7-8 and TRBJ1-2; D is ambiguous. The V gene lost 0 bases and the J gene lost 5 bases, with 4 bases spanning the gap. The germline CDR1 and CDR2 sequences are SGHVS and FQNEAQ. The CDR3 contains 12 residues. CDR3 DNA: TGTGCCAGCAGCTTAGCACAGTATGGCTACACCTTC. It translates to CASSLAQYGYTF.

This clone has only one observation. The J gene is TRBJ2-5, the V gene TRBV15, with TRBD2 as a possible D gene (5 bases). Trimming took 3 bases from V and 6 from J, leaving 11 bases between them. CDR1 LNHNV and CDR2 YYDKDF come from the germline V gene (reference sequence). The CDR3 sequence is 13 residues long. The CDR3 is CATSRWRQQTQYF. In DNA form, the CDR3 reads TGTGCCACCAGCAGGTGGAGGCAGCAGACCCAGTACTTC.

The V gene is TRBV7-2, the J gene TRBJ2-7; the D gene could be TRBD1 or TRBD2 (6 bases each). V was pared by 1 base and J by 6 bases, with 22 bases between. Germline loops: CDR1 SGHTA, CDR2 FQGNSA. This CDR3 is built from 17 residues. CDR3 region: CASSLGGGTSLFFEQYF. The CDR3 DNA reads TGTGCCAGCAGCTTAGGAGGGGGGACTTCGCTTTTTTTCGAGCAGTACTTC.

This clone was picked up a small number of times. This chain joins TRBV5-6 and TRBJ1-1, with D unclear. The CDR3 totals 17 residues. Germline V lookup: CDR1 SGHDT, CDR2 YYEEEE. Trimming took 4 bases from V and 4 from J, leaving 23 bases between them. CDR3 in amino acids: CASSPLSLQHTSTEAFF. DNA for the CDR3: TGTGCCAGCAGCCCGCTTAGCCTCCAACACACCTCCACTGAAGCTTTCTTT. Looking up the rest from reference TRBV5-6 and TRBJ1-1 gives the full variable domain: DAGVTQSPTHLIKTRGQQVTLRCSPKSGHDTVSWYQQALGQGPQFIFQYYEEEERQRGNFPDRFSGHQFPNYSSELNVNALLLGDSALYLCASSPLSLQHTSTEAFFGQGTRLTVV.

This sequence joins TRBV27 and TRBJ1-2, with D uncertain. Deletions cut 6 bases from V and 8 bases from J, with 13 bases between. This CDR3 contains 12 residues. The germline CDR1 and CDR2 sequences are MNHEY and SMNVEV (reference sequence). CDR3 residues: CASRTTQYGYTF. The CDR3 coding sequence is TGTGCCAGCAGAACGACCCAATACGGCTACACCTTC.

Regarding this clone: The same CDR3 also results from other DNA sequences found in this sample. Here the CDR3 DNA reads TGCAGCGTCCTAGGGGGCTCCTACGAGCAGTACTTC. The encoded protein is CSVLGGSYEQYF. The chain links TRBV29-1 to TRBJ2-7, with a possible D match to TRBD1 (6 bases). CDR1 is SQVTM, CDR2 ANQGSEA, per germline. The length of the CDR3 is 12 residues. V was pared by 6 bases and J by 0 bases, with 9 bases between.

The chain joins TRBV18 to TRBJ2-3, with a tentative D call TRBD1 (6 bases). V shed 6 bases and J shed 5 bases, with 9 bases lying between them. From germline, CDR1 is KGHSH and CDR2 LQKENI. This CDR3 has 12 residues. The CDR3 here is CASSDSVDTQYF. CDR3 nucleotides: TGTGCCAGCTCGGACAGCGTAGATACGCAGTATTTT.

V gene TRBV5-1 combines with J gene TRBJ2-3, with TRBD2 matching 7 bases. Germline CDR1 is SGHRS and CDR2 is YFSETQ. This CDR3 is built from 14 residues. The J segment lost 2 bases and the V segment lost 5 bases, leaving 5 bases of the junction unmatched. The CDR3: CASRWGTITDTQYF. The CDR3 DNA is TGCGCCAGCAGGTGGGGGACTATCACAGATACGCAGTATTTT.

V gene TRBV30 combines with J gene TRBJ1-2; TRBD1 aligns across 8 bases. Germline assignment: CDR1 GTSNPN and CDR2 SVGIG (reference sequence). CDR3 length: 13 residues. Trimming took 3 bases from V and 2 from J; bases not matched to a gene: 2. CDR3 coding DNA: TGTGCCTGGAGAAACAGGGGGAACTATGGCTACACCTTC. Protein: CAWRNRGNYGYTF.

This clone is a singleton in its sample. The CDR3 reads CASSLGSGNQPQHF. In DNA form, the CDR3 reads TGCGCCAGCAGCTTGGGAAGTGGCAATCAGCCCCAGCATTTT. The chain couples TRBV5-1 to TRBJ1-5; D is uncertain. The CDR3 totals 14 residues. V dropped 0 bases and J dropped 2 bases, with 6 bases sitting between them. CDR1 and CDR2 from the germline V gene are SGHRS and YFSETQ.

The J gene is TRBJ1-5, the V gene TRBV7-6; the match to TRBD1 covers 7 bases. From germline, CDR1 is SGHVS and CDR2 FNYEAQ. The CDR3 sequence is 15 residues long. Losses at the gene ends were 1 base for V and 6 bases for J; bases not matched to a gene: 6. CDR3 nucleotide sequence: TGTGCCAGCAGCTTAGGACAGGGTGTACGTCAGCCCCAGCATTTT. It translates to CASSLGQGVRQPQHF.